This entry lists 16 T cell receptor beta chains sequenced from one sample in a study of T cell responses to AZD1222 COVID-19 vaccine. Method: immunoSEQ multiplex PCR; TCRdb's copy keeps in-frame clones and lacks some. This sample has under 85,000 clones, with 88% found just once. The sequences come from peripheral blood, collected on day 0 of AZD1222 vaccination. These receptors were obtained from an adult in good health.

The chain employs TRBV28 and TRBJ2-1; D uncertain. V gave up 3 bases and J gave up 0 bases, with 12 bases separating them. The CDR3 consists of 16 residues. CDR1 is MDHEN and CDR2 is SYDVKM in the germline V gene. The CDR3 nucleotides are TGTGCCAGCAGTTTCTTAGGCGGCAACTCCTACAATGAGCAGTTCTTC. Encoded protein: CASSFLGGNSYNEQFF.

CDR3 in DNA: TGCGCCAGCAGCCGACAGGGGGCAGATTCACCCCTCCACTTT. Its translation is CASSRQGADSPLHF. This chain joins TRBV5-1 and TRBJ1-6; TRBD1 matches at 10 bases. Germline loops: CDR1 SGHRS, CDR2 YFSETQ. CDR3 length: 14 residues. The V and J ends lost 4 bases and 8 bases, in that order; junction bases with no gene match: 3.

This chain connects TRBV19 to TRBJ1-5; a weak D match, TRBD1 (6 bases). CDR1 and CDR2 from the germline V gene are LNHDA and SQIVND (reference sequence). The CDR3 is 16 amino acids. Trimming removed 2 bases at V and 3 bases at J, with 14 bases between. In nucleotides, the CDR3 is TGTGCCAGTAGTATACAGGGTGGGGGCGACAATCAGCCCCAGCATTTT. This encodes CASSIQGGGDNQPQHF.

The V and J genes are TRBV15 and TRBJ2-7; either TRBD1 or TRBD2 may supply D (5 bases each). Germline V CDR1 and CDR2: LNHNV, YYDKDF (reference sequence). The CDR3 length is 14 residues. The ends were cut back, 0 bases at V and 0 bases at J, with 6 bases in the middle. CDR3 sequence reads: CATSREGVSYEQYF. The CDR3 DNA is TGTGCCACCAGCAGAGAGGGGGTCTCCTACGAGCAGTACTTC.

This chain joins TRBV10-1 and TRBJ1-1, with TRBD1 identical over 7 bases. With 0 bases clipped from V and 1 base from J, the junction kept 2 bases outside the gene matches. CDR1 WNHNN and CDR2 SYGVQD come from the germline V gene (reference sequence). The CDR3 is 15 amino acids. The CDR3 bases are TGCGCCAGCAGTGAGTCCCCAGGGGGGAACACTGAAGCTTTCTTT. Encoded protein: CASSESPGGNTEAFF.

The CDR3 DNA reads as TGTGCCAGTAGTACCAGGGACAGCCTGAACTATGGCTACACCTTC. As protein: CASSTRDSLNYGYTF. V and J are TRBV19 and TRBJ1-2; 7 bases map to TRBD1. CDR3 length equals 15 residues. From germline, CDR1 is LNHDA and CDR2 SQIVND (reference sequence). Losses at the gene ends were 4 bases for V and 2 bases for J; bases not matched to a gene: 7.

V usage is TRBV28 and J usage is TRBJ2-7; possibly TRBD1 for D (5 bases). Germline V gene lookup returns CDR1 MDHEN and CDR2 SYDVKM. V was cut by 8 bases and J by 13 bases, with 21 bases left in between. CDR3 size: 12 residues. The CDR3 is CASLDVQGRLYF. In DNA form, the CDR3 reads TGTGCCAGCCTCGACGTTCAGGGCCGGCTATACTTC. The entire variable domain, with the rest obtained from reference TRBV28 and TRBJ2-7, is as follows: DVKVTQSSRYLVKRTGEKVFLECVQDMDHENMFWYRQDPGLGLRLIYFSYDVKMKEKGDIPEGYSVSREKKERFSLILESASTNQTSMYLCASLDVQGRLYFGPGTRLTVT.

V usage is TRBV28 and J usage is TRBJ1-2; unclear D gene. V gave up 10 bases and J gave up 6 bases, with 12 bases separating them. This CDR3 has 11 amino acids. Germline values: CDR1 MDHEN, CDR2 SYDVKM. Here the CDR3 reads CATFTVNGYTF. For the CDR3, the DNA is TGTGCCACCTTCACAGTGAATGGCTACACCTTC.

The J gene is TRBJ2-3, the V gene TRBV28; 10 bases map to TRBD2. Germline assignment: CDR1 MDHEN and CDR2 SYDVKM. This CDR3 has 17 amino acids. V lost 8 bases, J lost 0 bases, and 11 bases stayed unmatched. CDR3 DNA sequence: TGTGCCAGCCCACCGACTATAGCGGGAGGTAGCACAGATACGCAGTATTTT. Translated, it gives CASPPTIAGGSTDTQYF. Full variable domain (outside the CDR3, taken from reference TRBV28 and TRBJ2-3): DVKVTQSSRYLVKRTGEKVFLECVQDMDHENMFWYRQDPGLGLRLIYFSYDVKMKEKGDIPEGYSVSREKKERFSLILESASTNQTSMYLCASPPTIAGGSTDTQYFGPGTRLTVL.

The chain carries TRBV28 and TRBJ1-6; 10 nucleotides match TRBD1. Germline loops: CDR1 MDHEN, CDR2 SYDVKM. The J segment lost 8 bases and the V segment lost 3 bases, leaving 1 base of the junction unmatched. The CDR3 is 14 residues long. The CDR3 DNA sequence: TGTGCCAGCAGTTTTGGACAGGGGGATTCACCCCTCCACTTT. The encoded protein is CASSFGQGDSPLHF.

This clone appeared once. The chain employs TRBV15 and TRBJ1-4; 12 bases line up with TRBD1. The length of the CDR3 is 18 residues. From germline, CDR1 is LNHNV and CDR2 YYDKDF (reference sequence). The ends lost 3 bases at V and 3 bases at J; junction bases unmatched: 8. CDR3 sequence: CATSRSGQGAFANEKLFF. CDR3 nucleotides: TGTGCCACCAGCAGGTCGGGACAGGGGGCTTTCGCTAATGAAAAACTGTTTTTT.

The chain carries TRBV28 and TRBJ2-2; D is ambiguous. Trimming cost V 7 bases and J 8 bases, with 11 bases left between them. The CDR3 loop spans 12 amino acids. CDR1 and CDR2 (germline): MDHEN, SYDVKM. The CDR3 DNA is TGTGCCAGCAACCCCGCCAGGGGGGAGCTGTTTTTT. Translation gives CASNPARGELFF.

The chain joins TRBV28 to TRBJ1-2, with D possibly matching TRBD1 (6 bases). V shed 5 bases and J shed 7 bases, with 17 bases lying between them. The germline V gene encodes CDR1 MDHEN and CDR2 SYDVKM. This CDR3 comprises 14 residues. CDR3 protein: CASSPPTGSRGYTF. The CDR3 DNA is TGTGCCAGCAGTCCCCCAACAGGGAGTCGTGGCTACACCTTC.

CDR3 bases: TGTGCCAGCAGCTTGGGGACAGGAAAAAACATTCAGTACTTC. Protein sequence: CASSLGTGKNIQYF. The V gene is TRBV5-6, the J gene TRBJ2-4, with 7 bases aligning to TRBD1. The V gene's germline CDR1 is SGHDT and CDR2 YYEEEE. This CDR3 spans 14 amino acids. The V and J ends lost 0 bases and 4 bases, in that order; junction bases with no gene match: 1. Looking up the rest from reference TRBV5-6 and TRBJ2-4 gives the full variable domain: DAGVTQSPTHLIKTRGQQVTLRCSPKSGHDTVSWYQQALGQGPQFIFQYYEEEERQRGNFPDRFSGHQFPNYSSELNVNALLLGDSALYLCASSLGTGKNIQYFGAGTRLSVL.

The chain joins TRBV5-1 to TRBJ2-3, with D possibly being TRBD1 or TRBD2 (5 bases each). From germline, CDR1 is SGHRS and CDR2 YFSETQ. The CDR3 extends over 15 amino acids. V was clipped by 0 bases and J by 3 bases, with 11 bases between them. CDR3 in DNA: TGCGCCAGCAGCTTGGTCAGGGAGCGAACAGATACGCAGTATTTT. Its protein is CASSLVRERTDTQYF. The entire variable domain, with the rest obtained from reference TRBV5-1 and TRBJ2-3, is as follows: KAGVTQTPRYLIKTRGQQVTLSCSPISGHRSVSWYQQTPGQGLQFLFEYFSETQRNKGNFPGRFSGRQFSNSRSEMNVSTLELGDSALYLCASSLVRERTDTQYFGPGTRLTVL.

The rearrangement joins TRBV6-4 to TRBJ2-2; TRBD2 aligns across 9 bases. Germline trimming cut 8 bases from V and 10 bases from J; bases unmatched to any gene: 14. Germline loops: CDR1 MRHNA, CDR2 SNTAGT. The CDR3 spans 15 residues. CDR3 loop: CASRRSGGTSQELFF. The CDR3 DNA sequence: TGTGCCAGCCGGCGGAGCGGGGGGACCTCCCAGGAGCTGTTTTTT.